Listed below are T cell receptor beta chains from one sample, sequenced in a study of T-cell reconstitution after alpha-beta-depleted transplantation in children. TCRdb itself ran the PCR reads through MiXCR, one entry per CDR3 protein. This sample yields approximately 16,000 distinct CDR3 sequences, of which 4.5% to 6.5% are seen a single time; over 6% belongs to the top ten. The specimen comprised PBMCs, sampled before TCRalphabeta/CD19-depleted stem cell transplant. The source is a boy aged 5-17 years with acute lymphoblastic leukemia, due to receive a stem cell transplant. The CDR3 runs from the conserved cysteine through the conserved F or W. A D gene is named only where the DNA matches it firmly. Clone size is stated in some rows and not others, as once, few, many or a class when expanded.

size	J	V	D	DNA	CDR3
many	TRBJ2-6	TRBV24-1	.	TGTGCCACCAGATCCTCTGGGGCCAACGTCCTGACTTTC	CATRSSGANVLTF
many	TRBJ2-2	TRBV9	.	TGTGCCAGCAGCCCGCGGGGTAGCGGAGGGGCCGGGGAGCTGTTTTTT	CASSPRGSGGAGELFF
.	TRBJ2-1	TRBV4-2	TRBD1	TGTGCCATCAGCCCCGGCGGGACAGGGCTGCTCTTC	CAISPGGTGLLF
many	TRBJ2-3	TRBV20-1	TRBD1	TGCAGTGCTGGGGGGTGGGGACAGGTTAGCACAGATACGCAGTATTTT	CSAGGWGQVSTDTQYF
medium-sized	TRBJ2-1	TRBV4-3	TRBD2	TGCGCCAGCAGCCGAGGACTAGCTGAATACAATGAGCAGTTCTTC	CASSRGLAEYNEQFF
medium-sized	TRBJ2-7	TRBV12-3/TRBV12-4	TRBD2	TGTGCCAGCAGTTCGGATAGCGGGAGTCGGTACTTC	CASSSDSGSRYF
many	TRBJ2-3	TRBV5-1	.	TGCGCCAGCAGCCAAAATCCTAATACAGAAGATACGCAGTATTTT	CASSQNPNTEDTQYF
many	TRBJ2-7	TRBV5-1	TRBD1	TGCGCCAGCAGCTTAGCACAGGGGCCCTACGAGCAGTACTTC	CASSLAQGPYEQYF
many	TRBJ1-1	TRBV7-2	.	TGTGCCAGCAGCCACAGGAACACTGAAGCTTTCTTT	CASSHRNTEAFF
.	TRBJ2-5	TRBV6-2/TRBV6-3	TRBD1	TGTGCCAGCAGTTACTCGGACAGGAAAGAGACCCAGTACTTC	CASSYSDRKETQYF
many	TRBJ1-2	TRBV5-1	.	TGCGCCAGCAGCCTTAACAGGGAGTTCTATGGCTACACCTTC	CASSLNREFYGYTF
many	TRBJ2-5	TRBV20-1	TRBD2	TGCAGTGCTCCGGGACTAGCGGGAGGATGGTTGGAAGAGACCCAGTACTTC	CSAPGLAGGWLEETQYF
many	TRBJ2-7	TRBV27	TRBD1	TGTGCCAGCAGGACAGGGCTCTACGAGCAGTACTTC	CASRTGLYEQYF
many	TRBJ1-2	TRBV7-9	TRBD1	TGTGCCAGCAGCTTAGGGGACAGGGCCTATGGCTACACCTTC	CASSLGDRAYGYTF
many	TRBJ1-1	TRBV6-6	.	TGTGCCAGCAGTCACGATACCGGGGTGAACACTGAAGCTTTCTTT	CASSHDTGVNTEAFF
many	TRBJ2-2	TRBV10-1	.	TGCGCCAGCAGTGAGTGGGTGAACACCGGGGAGCTGTTTTTT	CASSEWVNTGELFF
many	TRBJ1-1	TRBV20-1	TRBD1	TGCAGTGCGCCAACAGGGGGCAGGGTGAACACTGAAGCTTTCTTT	CSAPTGGRVNTEAFF
medium-sized	TRBJ2-2	TRBV20-1	.	TGCAGTGCTAATGCCTTCCCCGGGGAGCTGTTTTTT	CSANAFPGELFF
many	TRBJ2-1	TRBV6-1	.	TGTGCCGGCGGACCGAGCTCCTACAATGAGCAGTTCTTC	CAGGPSSYNEQFF
many	TRBJ2-7	TRBV6-6	.	TGTGCCAGCAGCTCCTACAGGGACGAGCAGTACTTC	CASSSYRDEQYF
many	TRBJ2-3	TRBV5-1	.	TGCGCCAGCAGCTATGGAACCGGCGCTATCGGTTTTGGTACGCAGTATTTT	CASSYGTGAIGFGTQYF
many	TRBJ1-2	TRBV5-1	.	TGCGCCAGCAGCTTGGGGGACCACTATGGCTACACCTTC	CASSLGDHYGYTF
.	TRBJ2-5	TRBV24-1	TRBD2	TGTGCCACCAGTGATTCTAGCGGGATCCAAGAGACCCAGTACTTC	CATSDSSGIQETQYF
many	TRBJ2-3	TRBV4-3	.	TGCGCCAGCAGCCACGGACTGTATACTAGCACAGATACGCAGTATTTT	CASSHGLYTSTDTQYF
.	TRBJ2-1	TRBV3-1	TRBD2	TGTGCCAGCAGGGGGGGACTAGCGGGAGGAATCTACAATGAGCAGTTCTTC	CASRGGLAGGIYNEQFF
few	TRBJ2-2	TRBV23-1	.	.	CASSHDPVRRDNEHRGAVFF
medium-sized	TRBJ2-7	TRBV7-9	TRBD2	TGTGCCAGCAGCCCACTAGCGGGAGAGCTAAACGAGCAGTACTTC	CASSPLAGELNEQYF
many	TRBJ1-1	TRBV6-2/TRBV6-3	.	TGTGCCAGCAGTTCAGGAACACCGATATTCCGCCCGGAAGCTTTCTTT	CASSSGTPIFRPEAFF
many	TRBJ2-2	TRBV9	.	TGTGCCAGCAGCCCCCAGGGGGGAAACACCGGGGAGCTGTTTTTT	CASSPQGGNTGELFF
many	TRBJ2-6	TRBV7-2	.	TGTGCCAGCAGCTTAGCACCCAGGGGAGCGTCTGGGGCCAACGTCCTGACTTTC	CASSLAPRGASGANVLTF
few	TRBJ2-7	TRBV2	.	TGTGCCAGCAGTCTGGAGAGGGGGGAGAGACACGAGCAGTACTTC	CASSLERGERHEQYF
many	TRBJ1-4	TRBV12-3/TRBV12-4	TRBD1	TGTGCCAGCAGTTTATCAGGGGGCTGGGATGAAAAACTGTTTTTT	CASSLSGGWDEKLFF
many	TRBJ1-5	TRBV6-5	.	TGTGCCAGCAGTTCCTCCTCCTTTCCAGGGGCTCAGCCCCAGCATTTT	CASSSSSFPGAQPQHF
.	TRBJ2-1	TRBV10-1	.	TGCGCCAGCAGTGATTCGGAAGCGGTTGGCTCCTACAATGAGCAGTTCTTC	CASSDSEAVGSYNEQFF
many	TRBJ2-1	TRBV19	.	TGTGCCAGTAATCAACGAATCTCCAATGAGCAGTTCTTC	CASNQRISNEQFF
many	TRBJ2-6	TRBV12-3/TRBV12-4	.	TGTGCCAGCAGTTTGGATGGGGCCAACTCTGGGGCCAACGTCCTGACTTTC	CASSLDGANSGANVLTF
.	TRBJ1-2	TRBV18	.	TGTGCCAGCTCACCACTGGGGGGCTATGGCTACACCTTC	CASSPLGGYGYTF
medium-sized	TRBJ1-6	TRBV5-6	TRBD1	TGTGCCAGCAGCGGCCGGGACAGACTCCACTTT	CASSGRDRLHF
many	TRBJ2-7	TRBV4-1	.	TGCGCCAGCAGCCATGGGACCGTATACGAGCAGTACTTC	CASSHGTVYEQYF
many	TRBJ2-3	TRBV24-1	.	TGTGCCACCAGTGAGGACGGCACAGATACGCAGTATTTT	CATSEDGTDTQYF
many	TRBJ2-1	TRBV19	.	TGTGCCAGTAGTATTCAGCGGGCCTCCTCCTACAATGAGCAGTTCTTC	CASSIQRASSYNEQFF
many	TRBJ1-6	TRBV20-1	TRBD1	TGCAGTGCTAGAGATCCGGGACAGGGGTGGTCTTCACCCCTCCACTTT	CSARDPGQGWSSPLHF
few	TRBJ1-6	TRBV2	.	TGTGCCAAACGGGGCGTCCTGGGATTTAATTCACCCCTCCACTTT	CAKRGVLGFNSPLHF
many	TRBJ2-7	TRBV4-3	.	TGCGCCAGCAGCCAAGACCGGGACACCCGCTTTTACGAGCAGTACTTC	CASSQDRDTRFYEQYF
many	TRBJ1-1	TRBV28	.	TGTGCCAGCAGTTTAGGGCGGGAAAACACTGAAGCTTTCTTT	CASSLGRENTEAFF
medium-sized	TRBJ2-2	TRBV12-3/TRBV12-4	.	TGTGCCAGCAGTTTAGTACTAGCTCCCGGGGAGCTGTTTTTT	CASSLVLAPGELFF
many	TRBJ2-3	TRBV7-9	TRBD1	TGTGCCAGCAGCTTCCGGGACAGGGCTATAGATACGCAGTATTTT	CASSFRDRAIDTQYF
many	TRBJ2-1	TRBV4-3	TRBD2	TGCGCCAGCAGCCAAGTCGCGGGGGGCTACAATGAGCAGTTCTTC	CASSQVAGGYNEQFF
medium-sized	TRBJ2-5	TRBV12-3/TRBV12-4	.	TGTGCCAGCAGCCCCAGGTGGCTGCAAGAGACCCAGTACTTC	CASSPRWLQETQYF
.	TRBJ2-5	TRBV10-3	.	TGTGCCATCAGTGAGTCGTGGGAGACCCAGTACTTC	CAISESWETQYF